What follows is one T cell receptor beta chain and its context. Its antigen remains unknown. Everyone who donated was a healthy bone marrow donor. Primers for the PCR totalled 60 Vbeta and 13 Jbeta. TCRdb's copy holds only in-frame clones and misses some; the assay was immunoSEQ multiplex PCR. The table records around 49,000 clones, around three quarters of them present only once. The data were obtained in a study of cytomegalovirus exposure and HLA in healthy donors. Study outcomes and limitations: After further analysis at a later stage, 16,951 TCR beta sequences were associated with HLA alleles at 0.05 false discovery rate.

The sequence derives from a man younger than 45 in good health and CMV-seropositive. The sample was PBMCs.

In nucleotides, the CDR3 is TGCAGCGTTTTAGCGGCGAACACCGGGGAGCTGTTTTTT. Translating it yields CSVLAANTGELFF. J is TRBJ2-2 and V is TRBV29-1, with D tentatively TRBD2 (6 bases). This CDR3 contains 13 residues. The V end was cut by 5 bases, the J end by 0 bases, with 7 bases between. CDR1 SQVTM and CDR2 ANQGSEA come from the germline V gene.